Shown below are 13 T cell receptor beta chains from a single sample sequenced in a study of blood T cell repertoires in COVID-19. Generated by immunoSEQ multiplex PCR, the TCRdb table keeps only in-frame clones and is missing some. The sample shows tens of thousands of clones, more than 85% of them seen only once. The specimen sequenced was peripheral blood. Every receptor here comes from a human donor with active COVID-19. The donor label of this sample is uncertain.

The chain couples TRBV25-1 to TRBJ2-1, with D perhaps TRBD2 (5 bases). CDR1 is MGHDK and CDR2 is SYGVNS in the germline V gene. The CDR3 length is 13 residues. The V gene lost 6 bases and the J gene lost 7 bases, with 13 bases spanning the gap. The CDR3 bases are TGTGCCAGCAGGGGCGAGGGAGCGAATGAGCAGTTCTTC. This codes for CASRGEGANEQFF.

The V call is TRBV2, the J call TRBJ1-5, with D tentatively TRBD1 (6 bases). Trimming removed 2 bases at V and 4 bases at J, with 9 bases between. CDR3 length: 14 amino acids. The V gene's germline CDR1 is SNHLY and CDR2 FYNNEI. CDR3 in amino acids: CASSEWTENQPQHF. The CDR3 DNA sequence: TGTGCCAGCAGTGAATGGACAGAGAATCAGCCCCAGCATTTT. The full variable domain, with the rest looked up from reference TRBV2 and TRBJ1-5, is EPEVTQTPSHQVTQMGQEVILRCVPISNHLYFYWYRQILGQKVEFLVSFYNNEISEKSEIFDDQFSVERPDGSNFTLKIRSTKLEDSAMYFCASSEWTENQPQHFGDGTRLSIL.

The CDR3 protein is CASSGRGAAVAEAFF. In DNA, the CDR3 is TGTGCCAGCAGCGGTCGGGGGGCCGCGGTAGCTGAAGCTTTCTTT. This sequence joins TRBV2 and TRBJ1-1, with D perhaps TRBD1 (6 bases). Germline loops: CDR1 SNHLY, CDR2 FYNNEI. There are 15 residues in the CDR3. The V and J ends lost 6 bases and 6 bases respectively, with 20 bases between them.

The chain couples TRBV28 to TRBJ2-7, with D unclear. The CDR3 length is 14 residues. The V gene's germline CDR1 is MDHEN and CDR2 SYDVKM. Trimming took off 3 bases at V and 0 bases at J, with 9 bases between the two ends. The CDR3 spells CASSLAQSSYEQYF. The CDR3 bases are TGTGCCAGCAGTTTGGCACAGAGCTCCTACGAGCAGTACTTC.

The chain employs TRBV9 and TRBJ2-5; 10 positions match TRBD2. Trimming took 3 bases from V and 3 from J; bases not matched to a gene: 11. Germline CDR1 reads SGDLS; CDR2 reads YYNGEE. The CDR3 consists of 17 residues. The CDR3 bases are TGTGCCAGCAGCGCCGGGCGAGCGGGAGGGATAAAAGAGACCCAGTACTTC. It codes for CASSAGRAGGIKETQYF.

This sequence joins TRBV7-9 and TRBJ2-1; the D is unclear. The CDR3 spans 13 residues. V was pared by 6 bases and J by 2 bases, with 8 bases between. CDR1 and CDR2 (germline): SEHNR, FQNEAQ (reference sequence). CDR3 DNA: TGTGCCAGCAGAGGAGTCGCCTACAATGAGCAGTTCTTC. Translation gives CASRGVAYNEQFF.

The V and J genes are TRBV19 and TRBJ1-4; 9 bases align to TRBD1. The CDR3 has 16 residues. J was trimmed by 0 bases and V by 6 bases; bases with no gene match: 5. Looked up from germline, CDR1 is LNHDA and CDR2 is SQIVND (reference sequence). Here the CDR3 reads CASRGQGGSTNEKLFF. DNA of the CDR3: TGTGCCAGTAGGGGACAGGGAGGTTCAACTAATGAAAAACTGTTTTTT.

V and J are TRBV5-1 and TRBJ2-3, with D perhaps TRBD2 (5 bases). The CDR3 runs to 15 residues. Deletions cut 1 base from V and 5 bases from J, with 14 bases between. Looked up from germline, CDR1 is SGHRS and CDR2 is YFSETQ. The CDR3 sequence is CASSLRTGNEDTQYF. The CDR3 DNA follows: TGCGCCAGCAGCTTGCGTACGGGAAACGAAGATACGCAGTATTTT.

This rearrangement joins TRBV7-9 to TRBJ1-1; possibly TRBD1 for D (5 bases). The V gene's germline CDR1 is SEHNR and CDR2 FQNEAQ (reference sequence). There are 13 residues in the CDR3. Trimming pared 3 bases from V and 4 bases from J, leaving 9 bases between. The CDR3 nucleotides are TGTGCCAGCAGCTTTTTCGGGGGCACTGAAGCTTTCTTT. Amino acid sequence: CASSFFGGTEAFF.

V and J are TRBV19 and TRBJ1-2, with 9 bases identical to TRBD1. The CDR3 consists of 18 residues. Germline CDR1 LNHDA, CDR2 SQIVND (reference sequence). V lost 5 bases to trimming and J lost 4 bases; unmatched junction nucleotides: 17. The CDR3 DNA reads as TGTGCCAGTAGTCTTCACCCCCTTGGGGACAGGGACGTCTATGGCTACACCTTC. It is translated as CASSLHPLGDRDVYGYTF.

The table lists this clone with a count of one. The V call is TRBV28, the J call TRBJ2-2, with 7 bases matching TRBD1. The CDR3 runs 15 residues. Germline trimming cut 8 bases from V and 0 bases from J; bases unmatched to any gene: 6. Germline CDR1 and CDR2: MDHEN and SYDVKM. The CDR3 DNA reads as TGTGCCAGCGTGGGACAGTGGCCGAACACCGGGGAGCTGTTTTTT. As protein: CASVGQWPNTGELFF.

This clone has just a few counts. The chain recombines TRBV6-5 with TRBJ1-1, with 9 bases lining up with TRBD1. The CDR3 consists of 13 residues. The germline V gene has CDR1 MNHEY and CDR2 SVGAGI. Losses at the gene ends were 6 bases for V and 7 bases for J; bases not matched to a gene: 6. CDR3 in amino acids: CASRRGTGIEAFF. DNA of the CDR3: TGTGCCAGCAGACGCGGGACAGGGATTGAAGCTTTCTTT.

This chain joins TRBV14 and TRBJ1-2; a weak D match, TRBD1 (5 bases). This CDR3 spans 12 amino acids. Between the trimmed V and J ends, which lost 4 bases and 9 bases, there was a span of 12 bases. The germline V gene encodes CDR1 SGHDN and CDR2 FVKESK. DNA for the CDR3: TGTGCCAGCAGCCTGAATGTGGGGCGCTACACCTTC. Translation: CASSLNVGRYTF.